The T cell receptor (beta chain) under discussion was sequenced for a study of blood T cells in healthy people across ages (dated by TCRdb to the mid-2010s). Context from the whole study: In model experiments, template switching captured about one uniquely barcoded TCR beta cDNA molecule for every two T cells. Using the same blood draw, the study looked at two additional independent replicas of 1 million unique cDNA reads for two donors, one aged 18 to 29 and the other aged 80 or older. Donors were grouped into four age groups: young (average approximately 16 years), middle-aged (roughly 37), aged (roughly 62) and long-lived (82). The study measured age-related changes in TCR beta repertoire diversity using deep sequencing normalized with unique cDNA molecular identifiers. To avoid experimental bias, donors of different ages were randomly spread across the sequencing lanes.

Study-level results and caveats: Compared with the aged group, the long-lived group had more naive CD4+ T cells, fewer expanded clones and increased TCR diversity, a pattern suggesting age selection. Observed TCR beta diversity per million T cells fell roughly linearly with age, and a significant reduction was already apparent by age roughly 40. Estimates of total diversity based on one million sequenced T cells were considered lower bounds and underestimates. Since profiling was done on bulk unsorted PBMCs, naive and antigen-experienced compartments could not be conclusively compared. There was a strong correlation between observed TCR beta diversity and the percentage of naive T cells measured by flow cytometry. The CMV infection status of donors was not known, potentially confounding age-related changes in expanded clonotypes.

On this clonotype itself: Its antigen is unknown. Since a much larger clone is just one base distant, this may be a read error.

The library was generated by 5' RACE. TCRdb names Illumina HiSeq 2500 as the instrument used. A second PCR of roughly 6 to 12 cycles was performed with a sample-barcoded 5' primer and a J-beta primer mix. Each TCR beta cDNA molecule received a unique molecular identifier from a template-switch 5' adaptor carrying 12 random nucleotides. At least 2.5 million CDR3-containing paired-end reads were obtained from each sample. First-strand cDNA synthesis was performed from all RNA using the Mint cDNA synthesis kit, with priming by a TRBC-specific oligonucleotide. All cDNA was treated with uracil-DNA glycosylase and then went through a first 18-cycle PCR with the universal primers M1SS and BC2_uni_R. As for the authors' bioinformatics: Each sample was normalized by randomly selecting 1 million high-quality reads, each carrying a distinct molecular identifier. Instead of being binned into consensus sequences, reads with shared molecular identifiers were discarded. CDR3 identification, clonotype clustering and error correction used MiTCR with a Q25 quality threshold and the strictest error-elimination algorithm. Lower-bound total TCR beta diversity was estimated with a nonparametric unseen species model using Euler transformation. The public reads were reprocessed in TCRdb via fastp at Q25 and MiXCR, keeping in-frame beta chains. Rows merge per CDR3 protein into single entries with the most common DNA and genes. The V and J calls reflect TCRdb's pipeline rather than the authors' work. Recorded for this sample are 650,000 to 900,000 distinct CDR3 sequences; 62% of them occurred a single time. About 27% of the sample is taken by the ten largest.

Systemically healthy Caucasian individuals from Russia, 39 in total and aged about 6 to 100 years, were included as donors. About 10 milliliters of peripheral blood were collected from each donor into EDTA-treated Vacutainer tubes. PBMCs were isolated by Ficoll-Paque density-gradient centrifugation, with at least 6 million obtained per sample. Trizol reagent was used to extract total RNA from the PBMCs, yielding at least 5.5 micrograms per sample. For every donor, an aliquot of PBMCs went through flow cytometry to measure the percentages of naive CD45RAhigh/CD27high T cells. This receptor was obtained from a man aged 25 to 45 in good health. Specimen: blood.

The DNA is as follows: TGTGCCAGCAGTGAAGTGGCGGGGGGGGGAGATACGCAGTATTTT. It codes for CASSEVAGGGDTQYF. The rearrangement joined TRBV2 to TRBJ2-3; 9 middle bases align to TRBD2. The CDR3 starts with the cysteine, ends with the phenylalanine, and has 15 residues. Solely the CDR3 DNA is kept, with 45 bases framed from the first base. Ends trimmed: V by 1 base, J by 5 bases; bases unmatched to a gene: 4. According to the germline V gene, CDR1 reads SNHLY and CDR2 reads FYNNEI.